One T cell receptor (beta chain) is described in this entry. The antigen remains unidentified. Sequenced by immunoSEQ multiplex PCR; TCRdb stores in-frame clones only, minus some. The repertoire holds roughly 100,000 clones, with over 95% as singletons. These data come from a study of siplizumab effects on memory and regulatory T cells. Whole-study results and caveats: In the presence of siplizumab, alloreactive sequences traceable to unstimulated CD4+ memory cells were significantly reduced. Mappable alloreactive CD4+ clones were on average around 69% Treg-derived with siplizumab, roughly 25% in controls. For siplizumab cultures, the suppressive function of their proliferating Tregs was not confirmed.

In a few donor pairs, unstimulated naive, memory, effector memory and TEMRA subsets were sequenced. Sequencing was carried out using naive CD4+ T cells sorted from blood. The sequence was obtained from a human donor in good health.

CDR3 loop: CASSVDWGANIQYF. Here the CDR3 DNA reads TGTGCCAGCAGCGTAGACTGGGGAGCAAACATTCAGTACTTC. This rearrangement joins TRBV9 to TRBJ2-4, with D perhaps matching TRBD2 (5 bases). This CDR3 has 14 amino acids. Germline values: CDR1 SGDLS, CDR2 YYNGEE. V lost 0 bases to trimming and J lost 6 bases, with 10 bases between them.